These T cell receptor beta chains were read from a single sample in a study of blood T cell repertoires in COVID-19. The assay was immunoSEQ multiplex PCR, and TCRdb's table has in-frame clones only and misses some. This table has some 530,000 clones, about 85% appearing once. The sequenced material came from PBMCs or T cells enriched from blood (not recorded which). The receptors were gathered from a woman aged 60-75 years who had recovered from COVID-19. CDR3s include the opening cysteine and the closing phenylalanine or tryptophan. A D gene is named only where the DNA matches it firmly. Size values are once, few and many counts, or a class for expanded clones, and some rows have none.

d_call j_call v_call clone_size cdr3_nt cdr3_aa
- TRBJ1-5 TRBV28 - TGTGCCAGCAGTTCGTTTGACAGGTCTAGCAATCAGCCCCAGCATTTT CASSSFDRSSNQPQHF
- TRBJ2-6 TRBV5-7 once TGTGCCAGCAGCTTCGCCCCACCTAAAGATGCTGGGGCCAACGTCCTGACTTTC CASSFAPPKDAGANVLTF
- TRBJ2-2 TRBV2 once TGTGCCAGCACCCCAGAGGTCACCGTCGGGGAGCTGTTTTTT CASTPEVTVGELFF
- TRBJ2-5 TRBV2 - TGTGCCAGCGAGAAAGAGCGGCTGAAGACCCAGTACTTC CASEKERLKTQYF
- TRBJ2-2 TRBV5-6 - TGTGCCAGCAGCTCCACAGGTCGCCGGACCGGGGAGCTGTTTTTT CASSSTGRRTGELFF
TRBD2 TRBJ2-3 TRBV10-3 - TGTGCCATCAGTGGTTGGACTAGCGGGGGATACACAGATACGCAGTATTTT CAISGWTSGGYTDTQYF
- TRBJ1-2 TRBV29-1 - TGCAGCGTTGTTCCTGGGGGGTATGGTAACTATGGCTACACCTTC CSVVPGGYGNYGYTF
- TRBJ2-3 TRBV27 - TGTGCCAGCAGTCCCCCGGAGGGGGATACGCAGTATTTT CASSPPEGDTQYF
- TRBJ2-7 TRBV20-1 - TGCAGTGCAGGGGAGGCTACCGAGCAGTACTTC CSAGEATEQYF
- TRBJ2-5 TRBV3-1/TRBV3-2 - TGTGCCAGCAGCCGCGGGACAGTAAATTACGGCTGGGAGACCCAGTACTTC CASSRGTVNYGWETQYF
- TRBJ1-1 TRBV18 - TGTGCCAGCTCACTCCTCGCGGAGGCTAAAACGAACACTGAAGCTTTCTTT CASSLLAEAKTNTEAFF
TRBD1 TRBJ1-2 TRBV11-2 once TGTGCCAGCAGCTCCAACGGACAGGCTGGCTACACCTTC CASSSNGQAGYTF